These 9 T cell receptor beta chains share one sample of origin, sequenced in a study of glioma-infiltrating T cells after dendritic cell vaccination. Produced via immunoSEQ multiplex PCR; TCRdb's table is partial and in-frame only. The sample holds 50,000 to 55,000 clones; about nine tenths are singletons and the top ten take 5% to 6%. Time point here: after dendritic cell vaccination, including at tumor progression/relapse. The specimen comprised blood, sampled after dendritic cell vaccination. The origin of the receptors is a human donor with glioblastoma.

The chain is built from TRBV14 and TRBJ1-1; D might be TRBD1 (5 bases). The CDR3 covers 13 residues. The germline V and J ends were trimmed by 4 bases and 8 bases, with 14 bases remaining between them. Germline V gives CDR1 SGHDN, CDR2 FVKESK. The CDR3 here is CASSRNLDSEAFF. The CDR3 region has the DNA TGTGCCAGCAGCCGAAACCTAGACAGCGAAGCTTTCTTT.

The chain carries TRBV19 and TRBJ2-1, with 8 positions matching TRBD2. Germline CDR1 is LNHDA and CDR2 is SQIVND (reference sequence). The CDR3 has 16 residues. Germline trimming cut 3 bases from V and 4 bases from J; bases unmatched to any gene: 8. CDR3 nucleotide sequence: TGTGCCAGTAGTATGGAGCGGGAGCGTTGGTACAATGAGCAGTTCTTC. Translated, it gives CASSMERERWYNEQFF.

This rearrangement joins TRBV6-1 to TRBJ1-5; 7 bases are shared with TRBD1. The germline V gene has CDR1 MNHNS and CDR2 SASEGT. The CDR3 contains 14 residues. Germline trimming cut 4 bases from V and 12 bases from J; bases unmatched to any gene: 12. In nucleotides, the CDR3 is TGTGCCAGCAGTGCACAGGGGCCCATCACTCTCCAGCATTTT. This encodes CASSAQGPITLQHF.

CDR3 sequence (DNA): TGTGCCAGCAGCCCCGGTCGGGGACTTGTGATCCAAGAGACCCAGTACTTC. This encodes CASSPGRGLVIQETQYF. The V call is TRBV7-9, the J call TRBJ2-5; D is perhaps TRBD2 (6 bases). The V gene lost 5 bases and the J gene lost 1 base, with 20 bases spanning the gap. Germline V gives CDR1 SEHNR, CDR2 FQNEAQ (reference sequence). The CDR3 runs to 17 residues.

V is TRBV10-3 and J is TRBJ1-5, with 9 nucleotides matching TRBD1. The CDR3 covers 13 residues. Per the germline V gene, CDR1 is ENHRY and CDR2 is SYGVKD. The ends lost 4 bases at V and 9 bases at J; junction bases unmatched: 4. CDR3 in DNA: TGTGCCATCAGTGGACAGGGGGAATCGCCCCAGCATTTT. It specifies CAISGQGESPQHF.

The V call is TRBV13, the J call TRBJ1-2, with D possibly TRBD1 on 5 matching bases. CDR1 is PRHDT, CDR2 FYEKMQ, per germline (reference sequence). Trimming removed 0 bases at V and 5 bases at J, with 19 bases between. This CDR3 has 17 residues. CDR3 sequence (DNA): TGTGCCAGCAGCTTAGGATCAGGGCAGGCGTTAGTGTATGGCTACACCTTC. Protein: CASSLGSGQALVYGYTF. The entire variable domain, with the rest obtained from reference TRBV13 and TRBJ1-2, is as follows: AAGVIQSPRHLIKEKRETATLKCYPIPRHDTVYWYQQGPGQDPQFLISFYEKMQSDKGSIPDRFSAQQFSDYHSELNMSSLELGDSALYFCASSLGSGQALVYGYTFGSGTRLTVV.

The chain links TRBV7-6 to TRBJ1-2; D gene ambiguous. Between the trimmed V and J ends, which lost 3 bases and 10 bases, there was a span of 9 bases. Germline loops: CDR1 SGHVS, CDR2 FNYEAQ. The CDR3 is made up of 11 amino acids. DNA for the CDR3: TGTGCCAGCAGCTTCGGGAATCTCTACACCTTC. The encoded protein is CASSFGNLYTF.

This clone was detected only once. The chain recombines TRBV6-5 with TRBJ1-3; no definite D call. Looked up from germline, CDR1 is MNHEY and CDR2 is SVGAGI. The V end was cut by 5 bases, the J end by 0 bases, with 8 bases between. The CDR3 has 14 amino acids. CDR3 DNA: TGTGCCAGCAGTGAAACTCACTCTGGAAACACCATATATTTT. It codes for CASSETHSGNTIYF.

V and J are TRBV28 and TRBJ2-7; 10 positions agree with TRBD2. The CDR3 runs to 16 residues. Germline CDR1 is MDHEN and CDR2 is SYDVKM. V was clipped by 9 bases and J by 3 bases; unmatched bases: 14. Here the CDR3 reads CASLSGLAETLYEQYF. CDR3 sequence (DNA): TGTGCCAGTTTATCCGGACTAGCGGAGACTCTCTACGAGCAGTACTTC. The variable domain in full, completed from reference TRBV28 and TRBJ2-7, reads DVKVTQSSRYLVKRTGEKVFLECVQDMDHENMFWYRQDPGLGLRLIYFSYDVKMKEKGDIPEGYSVSREKKERFSLILESASTNQTSMYLCASLSGLAETLYEQYFGPGTRLTVT.